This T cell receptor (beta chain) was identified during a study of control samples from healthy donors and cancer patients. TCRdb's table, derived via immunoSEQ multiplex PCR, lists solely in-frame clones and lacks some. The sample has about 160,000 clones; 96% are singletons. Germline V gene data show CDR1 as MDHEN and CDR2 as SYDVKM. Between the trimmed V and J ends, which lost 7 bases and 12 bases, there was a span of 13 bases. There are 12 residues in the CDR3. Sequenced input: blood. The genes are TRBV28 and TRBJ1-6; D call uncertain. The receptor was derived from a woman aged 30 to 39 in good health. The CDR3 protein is CASKIGRVPLHF. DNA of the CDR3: TGTGCCAGCAAAATCGGTCGGGTACCCCTCCACTTT.